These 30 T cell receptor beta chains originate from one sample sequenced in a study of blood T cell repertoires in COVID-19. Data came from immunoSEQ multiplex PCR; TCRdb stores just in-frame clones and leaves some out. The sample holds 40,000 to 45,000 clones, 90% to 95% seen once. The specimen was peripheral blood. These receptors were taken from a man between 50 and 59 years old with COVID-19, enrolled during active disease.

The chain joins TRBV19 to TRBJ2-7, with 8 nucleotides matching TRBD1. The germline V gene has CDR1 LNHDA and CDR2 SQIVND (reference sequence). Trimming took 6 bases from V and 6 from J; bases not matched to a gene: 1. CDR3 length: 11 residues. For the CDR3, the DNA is TGTGCCAGTAGACAGGGGGTCGAGCAGTACTTC. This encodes CASRQGVEQYF.

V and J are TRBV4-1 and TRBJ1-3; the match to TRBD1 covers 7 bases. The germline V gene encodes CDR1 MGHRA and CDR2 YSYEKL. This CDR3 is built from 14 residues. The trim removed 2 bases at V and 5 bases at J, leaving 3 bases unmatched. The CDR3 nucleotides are TGCGCCAGCAGCCAACCGGGACAGAGAAACACCATATATTTT. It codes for CASSQPGQRNTIYF.

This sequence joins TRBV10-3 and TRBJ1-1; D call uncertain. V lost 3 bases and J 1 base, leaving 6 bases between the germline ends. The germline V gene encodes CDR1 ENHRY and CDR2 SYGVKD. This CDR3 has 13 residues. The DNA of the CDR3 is TGTGCCATCAGTGACTTGGCGAACACTGAAGCTTTCTTT. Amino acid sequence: CAISDLANTEAFF.

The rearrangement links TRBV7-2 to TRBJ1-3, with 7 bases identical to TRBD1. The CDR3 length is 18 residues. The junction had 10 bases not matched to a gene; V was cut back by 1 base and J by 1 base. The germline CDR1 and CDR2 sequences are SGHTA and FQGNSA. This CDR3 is CASSLVGAGGASGNTIYF. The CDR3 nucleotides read TGTGCCAGCAGCTTAGTGGGAGCAGGGGGTGCATCTGGAAACACCATATATTTT.

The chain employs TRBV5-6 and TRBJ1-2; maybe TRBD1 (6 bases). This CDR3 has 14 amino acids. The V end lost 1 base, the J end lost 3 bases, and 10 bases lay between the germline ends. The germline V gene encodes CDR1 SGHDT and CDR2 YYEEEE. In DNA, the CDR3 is TGTGCCAGCAGCTTGATCAGGGGAGACTATGGCTACACCTTC. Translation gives CASSLIRGDYGYTF.

The DNA for the CDR3 is TGTGCCTGGAGCGCCGGGACAGGGCGCTATGGCTACACCTTC. The encoded protein is CAWSAGTGRYGYTF. The chain joins TRBV30 to TRBJ1-2; TRBD1 matches 9 bases. Germline CDR1 GTSNPN, CDR2 SVGIG (reference sequence). The ends lost 3 bases at V and 4 bases at J; junction bases unmatched: 6. The CDR3 contains 14 residues.

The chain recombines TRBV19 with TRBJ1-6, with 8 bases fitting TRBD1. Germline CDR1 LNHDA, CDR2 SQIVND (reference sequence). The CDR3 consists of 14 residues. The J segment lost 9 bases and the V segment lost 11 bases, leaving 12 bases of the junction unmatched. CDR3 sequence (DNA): TGTGCCTGCAAGCGGAGACAGGGGCCTTCACCCCTCCACTTT. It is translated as CACKRRQGPSPLHF. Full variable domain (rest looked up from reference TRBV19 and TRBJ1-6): DGGITQSPKYLFRKEGQNVTLSCEQNLNHDAMYWYRQDPGQGLRLIYYSQIVNDFQKGDIAEGYSVSREKKESFPLTVTSAQKNPTAFYLCACKRRQGPSPLHFGNGTRLTVT.

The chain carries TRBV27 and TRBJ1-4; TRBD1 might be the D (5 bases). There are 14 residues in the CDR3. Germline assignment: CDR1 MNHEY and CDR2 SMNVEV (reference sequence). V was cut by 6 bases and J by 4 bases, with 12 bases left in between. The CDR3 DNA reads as TGTGCCAGCAGGAAGGGGTTGGATAATGAAAAACTGTTTTTT. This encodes CASRKGLDNEKLFF.

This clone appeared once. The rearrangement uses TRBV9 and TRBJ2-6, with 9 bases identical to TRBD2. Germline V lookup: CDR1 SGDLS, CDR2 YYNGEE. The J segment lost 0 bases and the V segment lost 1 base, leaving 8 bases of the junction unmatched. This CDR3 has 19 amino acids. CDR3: CASSVIELAGLSGANVLTF. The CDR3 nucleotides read TGTGCCAGCAGCGTAATAGAGCTAGCGGGACTCTCTGGGGCCAACGTCCTGACTTTC.

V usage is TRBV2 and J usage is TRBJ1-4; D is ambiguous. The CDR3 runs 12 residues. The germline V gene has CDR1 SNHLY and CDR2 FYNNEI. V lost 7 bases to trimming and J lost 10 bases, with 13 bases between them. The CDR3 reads CASKSEVRKLFF. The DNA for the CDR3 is TGTGCCAGCAAGTCGGAGGTCCGAAAACTGTTTTTT.

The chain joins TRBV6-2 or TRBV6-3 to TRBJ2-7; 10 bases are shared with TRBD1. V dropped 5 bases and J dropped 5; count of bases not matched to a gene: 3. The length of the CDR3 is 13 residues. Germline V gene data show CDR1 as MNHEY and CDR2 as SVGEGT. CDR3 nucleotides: TGTGCCAGCAGTCGGGACAGGGGAAACGAGCAGTACTTC. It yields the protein CASSRDRGNEQYF.

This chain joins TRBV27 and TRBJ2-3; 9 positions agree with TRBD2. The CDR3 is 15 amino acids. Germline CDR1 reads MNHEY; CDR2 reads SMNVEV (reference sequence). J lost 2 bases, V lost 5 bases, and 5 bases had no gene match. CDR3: CASSVLAGFTDTQYF. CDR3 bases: TGTGCCAGCAGTGTACTAGCGGGTTTCACAGATACGCAGTATTTT.

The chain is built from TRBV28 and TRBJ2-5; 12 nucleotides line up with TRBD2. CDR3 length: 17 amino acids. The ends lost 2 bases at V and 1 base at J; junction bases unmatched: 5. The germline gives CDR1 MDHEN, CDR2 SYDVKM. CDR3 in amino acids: CASSLRGLAGPQETQYF. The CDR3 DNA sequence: TGTGCCAGCAGTTTAAGGGGACTAGCGGGCCCCCAAGAGACCCAGTACTTC.

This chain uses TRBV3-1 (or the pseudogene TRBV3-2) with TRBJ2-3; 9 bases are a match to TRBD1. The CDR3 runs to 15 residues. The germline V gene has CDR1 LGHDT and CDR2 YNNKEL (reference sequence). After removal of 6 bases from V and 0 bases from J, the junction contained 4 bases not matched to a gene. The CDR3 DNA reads TGTGCCAGCAGTCCGACAGGGGGAAGCACAGATACGCAGTATTTT. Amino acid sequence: CASSPTGGSTDTQYF.

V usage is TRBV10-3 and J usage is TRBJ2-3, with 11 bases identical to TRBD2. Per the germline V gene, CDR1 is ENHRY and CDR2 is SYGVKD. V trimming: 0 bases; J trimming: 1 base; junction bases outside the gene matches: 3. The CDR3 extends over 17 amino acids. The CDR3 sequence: CAISESGLAGRTDTQYF. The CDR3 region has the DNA TGTGCCATCAGTGAGTCTGGACTAGCGGGCCGCACAGATACGCAGTATTTT.

CDR3 region: CASSISIRTGGYLAKNIQYF. The CDR3 region has the DNA TGTGCCAGTAGTATTTCGATAAGGACAGGGGGCTACCTAGCCAAAAACATTCAGTACTTC. The chain employs TRBV19 and TRBJ2-4; 11 bases map to TRBD1. The CDR3 consists of 20 residues. V was clipped by 3 bases and J by 0 bases; unmatched bases: 13. The V gene's germline CDR1 is LNHDA and CDR2 SQIVND (reference sequence).

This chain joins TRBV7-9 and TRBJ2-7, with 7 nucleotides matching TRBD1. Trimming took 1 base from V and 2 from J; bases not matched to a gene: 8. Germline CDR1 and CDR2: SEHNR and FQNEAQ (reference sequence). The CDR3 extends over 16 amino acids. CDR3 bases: TGTGCCAGCAGCTTAGTTCCAACAGGGGCCACCTACGAGCAGTACTTC. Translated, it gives CASSLVPTGATYEQYF.

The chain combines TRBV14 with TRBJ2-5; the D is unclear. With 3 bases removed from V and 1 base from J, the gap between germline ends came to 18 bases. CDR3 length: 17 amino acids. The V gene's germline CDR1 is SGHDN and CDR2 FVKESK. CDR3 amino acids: CASSHARTAPPQETQYF. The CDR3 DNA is TGTGCCAGCAGCCATGCCAGAACCGCTCCCCCCCAAGAGACCCAGTACTTC.

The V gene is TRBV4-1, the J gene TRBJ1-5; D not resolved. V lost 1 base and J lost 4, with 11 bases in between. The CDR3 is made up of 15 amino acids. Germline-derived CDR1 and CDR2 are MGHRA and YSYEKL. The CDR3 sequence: CASSQAGGENQPQHF. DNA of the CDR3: TGCGCCAGCAGCCAAGCGGGCGGGGAGAATCAGCCCCAGCATTTT.

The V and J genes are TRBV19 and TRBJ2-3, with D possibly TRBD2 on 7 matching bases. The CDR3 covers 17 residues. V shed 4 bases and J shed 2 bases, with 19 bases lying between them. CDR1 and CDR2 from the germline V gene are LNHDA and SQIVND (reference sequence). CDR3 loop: CASSTNRLGGVTDTQYF. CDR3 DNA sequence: TGTGCCAGTAGTACGAACCGACTAGGGGGGGTCACAGATACGCAGTATTTT.

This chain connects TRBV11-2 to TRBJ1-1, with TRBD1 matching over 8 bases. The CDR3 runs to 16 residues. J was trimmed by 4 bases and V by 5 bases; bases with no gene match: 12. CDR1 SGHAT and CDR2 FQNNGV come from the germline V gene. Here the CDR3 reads CASSLRKGQVFTEAFF. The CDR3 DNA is TGTGCCAGCAGCCTTCGGAAGGGACAGGTGTTCACTGAAGCTTTCTTT.

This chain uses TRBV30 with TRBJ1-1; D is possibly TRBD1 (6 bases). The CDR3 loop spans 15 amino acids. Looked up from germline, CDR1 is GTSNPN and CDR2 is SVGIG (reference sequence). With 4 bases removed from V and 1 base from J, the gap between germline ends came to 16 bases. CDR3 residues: CAWKLGGTENTEAFF. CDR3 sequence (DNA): TGTGCCTGGAAGCTAGGGGGAACCGAGAACACTGAAGCTTTCTTT.

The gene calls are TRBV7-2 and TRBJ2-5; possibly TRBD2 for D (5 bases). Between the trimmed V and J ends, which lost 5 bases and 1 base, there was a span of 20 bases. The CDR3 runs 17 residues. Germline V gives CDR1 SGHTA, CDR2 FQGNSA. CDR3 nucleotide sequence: TGTGCCAGCAGCCCAGGAATTGAGCGGAGCCTCCAAGAGACCCAGTACTTC. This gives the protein CASSPGIERSLQETQYF.

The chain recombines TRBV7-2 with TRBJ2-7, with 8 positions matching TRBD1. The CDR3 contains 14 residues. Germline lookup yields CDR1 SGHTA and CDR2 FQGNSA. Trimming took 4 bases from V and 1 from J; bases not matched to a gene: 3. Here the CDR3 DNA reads TGTGCCAGCAGCTCCCGGACAGGGTCCTACGAGCAGTACTTC. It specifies CASSSRTGSYEQYF.

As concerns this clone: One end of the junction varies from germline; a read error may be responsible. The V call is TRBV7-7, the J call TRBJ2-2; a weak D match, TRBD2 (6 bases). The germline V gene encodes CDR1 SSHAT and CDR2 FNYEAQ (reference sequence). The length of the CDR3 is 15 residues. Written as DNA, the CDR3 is TGTGCTAGCAGCTTAATTAGCGGGAACACCGGGGAGCTGTTTTTT. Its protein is CASSLISGNTGELFF. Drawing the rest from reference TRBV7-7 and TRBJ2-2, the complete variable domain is GAGVSQSPRYKVTKRGQDVTLRCDPISSHATLYWYQQALGQGPEFLTYFNYEAQPDKSGLPSDRFSAERPEGSISTLTIQRTEQRDSAMYRCASSLISGNTGELFFGEGSRLTVL.

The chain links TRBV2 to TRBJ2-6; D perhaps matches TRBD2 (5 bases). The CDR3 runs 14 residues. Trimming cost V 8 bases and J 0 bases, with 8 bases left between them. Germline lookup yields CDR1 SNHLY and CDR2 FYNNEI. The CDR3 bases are TGTGCCAGCGCGGGTTTCTCTGGGGCCAACGTCCTGACTTTC. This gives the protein CASAGFSGANVLTF.

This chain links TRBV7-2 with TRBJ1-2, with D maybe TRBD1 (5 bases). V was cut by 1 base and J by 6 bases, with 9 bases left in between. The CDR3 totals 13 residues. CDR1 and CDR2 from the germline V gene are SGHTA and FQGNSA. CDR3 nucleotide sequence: TGTGCCAGCAGCTTAGGGCAGGGCAATGGCTACACCTTC. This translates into CASSLGQGNGYTF.

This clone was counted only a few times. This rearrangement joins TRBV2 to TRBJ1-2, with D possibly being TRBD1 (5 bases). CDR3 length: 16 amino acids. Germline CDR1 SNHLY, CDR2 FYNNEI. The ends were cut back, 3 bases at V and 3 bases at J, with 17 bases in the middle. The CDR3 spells CASSDLGGIMDYGYTF. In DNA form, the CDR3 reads TGTGCCAGCAGTGACTTGGGGGGTATTATGGACTATGGCTACACCTTC.

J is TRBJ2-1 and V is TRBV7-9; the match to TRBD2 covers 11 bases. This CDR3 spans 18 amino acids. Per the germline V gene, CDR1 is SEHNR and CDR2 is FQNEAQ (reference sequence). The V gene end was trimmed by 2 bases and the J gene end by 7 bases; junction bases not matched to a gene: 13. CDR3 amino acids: CASSLKWRLAGTLNEQFF. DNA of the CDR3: TGTGCCAGCAGCTTAAAATGGAGACTAGCGGGGACCCTGAATGAGCAGTTCTTC.

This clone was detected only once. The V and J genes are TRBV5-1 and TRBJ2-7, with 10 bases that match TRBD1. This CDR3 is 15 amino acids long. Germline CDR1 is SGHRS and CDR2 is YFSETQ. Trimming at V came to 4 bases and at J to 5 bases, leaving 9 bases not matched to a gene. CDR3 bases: TGCGCCAGCAGCCCCACGACAGGGGGCATAAACGAGCAGTACTTC. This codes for CASSPTTGGINEQYF.